The clone carrying this T cell receptor beta chain was recorded at least ten times. The sample is drawn from a study of identical twins. Each CDR3 protein gets one entry after TCRdb re-called the 5' RACE reads with MiXCR. The table lists around 570,000 distinct CDR3 sequences, just under 10% of them singletons. In germline, CDR1 is LGHDT, CDR2 YNNKEL (reference sequence). The germline V and J ends were trimmed by 10 bases and 6 bases, with 35 bases remaining between them. The CDR3 contains 19 residues. These data were likewise used in another study, on yellow fever vaccine responses in identical twins.

The gene calls are TRBV3-1 and TRBJ2-3; TRBD1 might be the D (5 bases). Sequenced sample: PBMCs. The sequence derives from a woman aged 18-35 years in good health. The CDR3: CAIPNNFCRRPPGSDTQYF. The CDR3 DNA reads as TGTGCCATCCCCAACAACTTCTGCCGCCGTCCCCCAGGGTCGGATACGCAGTATTTT.